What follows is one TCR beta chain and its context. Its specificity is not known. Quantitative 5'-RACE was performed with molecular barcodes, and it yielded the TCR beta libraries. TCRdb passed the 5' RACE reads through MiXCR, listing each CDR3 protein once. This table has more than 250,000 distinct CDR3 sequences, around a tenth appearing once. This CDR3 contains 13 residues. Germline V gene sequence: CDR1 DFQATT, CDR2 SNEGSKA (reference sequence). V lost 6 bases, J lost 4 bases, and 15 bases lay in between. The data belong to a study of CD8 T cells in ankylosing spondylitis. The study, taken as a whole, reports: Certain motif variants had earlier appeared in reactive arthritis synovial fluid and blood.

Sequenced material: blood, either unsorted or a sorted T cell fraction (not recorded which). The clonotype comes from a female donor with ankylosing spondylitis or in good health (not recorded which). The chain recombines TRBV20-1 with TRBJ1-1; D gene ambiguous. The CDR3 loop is CSADRGGSTEAFF. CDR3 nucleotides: TGCAGTGCAGACCGGGGAGGCAGCACTGAAGCTTTCTTT.